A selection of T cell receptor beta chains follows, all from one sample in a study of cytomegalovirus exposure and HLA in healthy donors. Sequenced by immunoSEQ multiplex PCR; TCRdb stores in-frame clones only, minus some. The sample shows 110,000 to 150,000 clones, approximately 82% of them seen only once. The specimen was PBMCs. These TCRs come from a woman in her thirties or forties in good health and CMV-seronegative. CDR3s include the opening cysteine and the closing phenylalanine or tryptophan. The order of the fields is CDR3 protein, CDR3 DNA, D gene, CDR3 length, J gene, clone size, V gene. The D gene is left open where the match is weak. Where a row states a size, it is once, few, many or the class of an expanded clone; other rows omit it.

CDR3aa: CASSPIFETYNEQFF
CDR3nt: TGTGCCAGCTCACCAATCTTTGAGACCTACAATGAGCAGTTCTTC
d_gene: NA
len: 15
j_gene: TRBJ2-1
abundance: few
v_gene: TRBV18

CDR3aa: CASSLVGDPYSNQPQHF
CDR3nt: TGTGCCAGCAGCTTAGTAGGAGACCCTTATAGCAATCAGCCCCAGCATTTT
d_gene: NA
len: 17
j_gene: TRBJ1-5
abundance: NA
v_gene: TRBV7-2

CDR3aa: CASSAQGTNEKLFF
CDR3nt: TGTGCCAGCAGCGCCCAGGGTACTAATGAAAAACTGTTTTTT
d_gene: NA
len: 14
j_gene: TRBJ1-4
abundance: NA
v_gene: TRBV9

CDR3aa: CASSPQGAHEQYF
CDR3nt: TGCGCCAGCAGCCCCCAGGGGGCCCACGAGCAGTACTTC
d_gene: TRBD1
len: 13
j_gene: TRBJ2-7
abundance: NA
v_gene: TRBV5-1

CDR3aa: CASSQALATPTDTQYF
CDR3nt: TGCGCCAGCAGCCAAGCCCTAGCGACCCCCACAGATACGCAGTATTTT
d_gene: NA
len: 16
j_gene: TRBJ2-3
abundance: NA
v_gene: TRBV4-3

CDR3aa: CASSFMARGVDTQYF
CDR3nt: TGTGCCAGCAGCTTCATGGCACGCGGGGTAGATACGCAGTATTTT
d_gene: NA
len: 15
j_gene: TRBJ2-3
abundance: NA
v_gene: TRBV5-5

CDR3aa: CASSLLHYEQYF
CDR3nt: TGTGCCAGCAGCCTACTACACTACGAGCAGTACTTC
d_gene: NA
len: 12
j_gene: TRBJ2-7
abundance: NA
v_gene: TRBV6-1

CDR3aa: CASSLAGLAEETQYF
CDR3nt: TGTGCCAGCAGCTTGGCCGGACTAGCGGAAGAGACCCAGTACTTC
d_gene: TRBD2
len: 15
j_gene: TRBJ2-5
abundance: NA
v_gene: TRBV5-4

CDR3aa: CASSLDGGANYVYTF
CDR3nt: TGTGCCAGCAGCTTAGACGGGGGAGCTAACTATGTCTACACCTTC
d_gene: NA
len: 15
j_gene: TRBJ1-2
abundance: NA
v_gene: TRBV7-9

CDR3aa: CASSLARIFNEKLFF
CDR3nt: TGTGCCAGCAGCTTAGCCAGGATATTTAATGAAAAACTGTTTTTT
d_gene: NA
len: 15
j_gene: TRBJ1-4
abundance: NA
v_gene: TRBV7-8

CDR3aa: CASSLTGTSQETQYF
CDR3nt: TGCGCCAGCAGCCTGACCGGGACTTCCCAAGAGACCCAGTACTTC
d_gene: NA
len: 15
j_gene: TRBJ2-5
abundance: NA
v_gene: TRBV5-1

CDR3aa: CASSSRVSEAFF
CDR3nt: TGTGCCAGTAGTTCTCGGGTTTCTGAAGCTTTCTTT
d_gene: NA
len: 12
j_gene: TRBJ1-1
abundance: NA
v_gene: TRBV19

CDR3aa: CATKFRGREANTEAFF
CDR3nt: TGTGCCACCAAGTTCAGGGGGCGCGAGGCTAACACTGAAGCTTTCTTT
d_gene: TRBD1
len: 16
j_gene: TRBJ1-1
abundance: NA
v_gene: TRBV28

CDR3aa: CASSSTSGRAAEQFF
CDR3nt: TGTGCCAGCAGCTCCACTAGCGGGAGGGCCGCTGAGCAGTTCTTC
d_gene: TRBD2
len: 15
j_gene: TRBJ2-1
abundance: NA
v_gene: TRBV7-2

CDR3aa: CASSQEGTADTQYF
CDR3nt: TGTGCCAGCAGCCAAGAAGGGACTGCAGATACGCAGTATTTT
d_gene: NA
len: 14
j_gene: TRBJ2-3
abundance: NA
v_gene: TRBV4-2

CDR3aa: CSTTGETQYF
CDR3nt: TGCAGCACGACAGGGGAGACCCAGTACTTC
d_gene: TRBD1
len: 10
j_gene: TRBJ2-5
abundance: NA
v_gene: TRBV29-1

CDR3aa: CASSQESGRTYEQYF
CDR3nt: TGTGCCAGCAGCCAAGAAAGTGGGAGGACCTACGAGCAGTACTTC
d_gene: NA
len: 15
j_gene: TRBJ2-7
abundance: NA
v_gene: TRBV14

CDR3aa: CASSGGQSMNTEAFF
CDR3nt: TGTGCCAGCTCAGGGGGACAAAGTATGAACACTGAAGCTTTCTTT
d_gene: NA
len: 15
j_gene: TRBJ1-1
abundance: NA
v_gene: TRBV18

CDR3aa: CASSEQVSGANVLTF
CDR3nt: TGCGCCAGCAGCGAACAGGTGTCTGGGGCCAACGTCCTGACTTTC
d_gene: NA
len: 15
j_gene: TRBJ2-6
abundance: NA
v_gene: TRBV5-1

CDR3aa: CASSLAEQRNTGELFF
CDR3nt: TGCGCCAGCAGCTTGGCCGAACAAAGGAACACCGGGGAGCTGTTTTTT
d_gene: NA
len: 16
j_gene: TRBJ2-2
abundance: NA
v_gene: TRBV5-1

CDR3aa: CASSLSLVSQLYGYTF
CDR3nt: TGTGCCAGCAGCTTATCGTTGGTGTCGCAACTATATGGCTACACCTTC
d_gene: NA
len: 16
j_gene: TRBJ1-2
abundance: NA
v_gene: TRBV13

CDR3aa: CASSPAYREGEKLFF
CDR3nt: TGCGCCAGCAGCCCGGCCTACAGGGAGGGTGAAAAACTGTTTTTT
d_gene: NA
len: 15
j_gene: TRBJ1-4
abundance: few
v_gene: TRBV5-1

CDR3aa: CASTLTGVEFF
CDR3nt: TGTGCCAGCACCCTGACAGGGGTGGAGTTCTTC
d_gene: TRBD1
len: 11
j_gene: TRBJ2-1
abundance: NA
v_gene: TRBV28